One sample yielded the 6 T cell receptor beta chains listed below, sequenced in a study of cytomegalovirus exposure and HLA in healthy donors. PCR involved 60 Vbeta and 13 Jbeta primers. Produced via immunoSEQ multiplex PCR; TCRdb's table is partial and in-frame only. Altogether approximately 150,000 clones are present, less than 85% being singletons, with the ten largest covering around 1.4%. Sequencing was done on a sample of PBMCs. The source is a man in his 60s in good health and CMV-seronegative.

This clone came up once. The chain has TRBV15 and TRBJ2-1; possibly TRBD1 for D (5 bases). The ends were cut back, 4 bases at V and 10 bases at J, with 11 bases in the middle. The length of the CDR3 is 12 residues. Germline V gene data show CDR1 as LNHNV and CDR2 as YYDKDF (reference sequence). The CDR3 bases are TGTGCCACCAGCAATGAAGGGGCCGAGCAGTTCTTC. Amino acids: CATSNEGAEQFF.

In DNA, the CDR3 is TGTGCCAGCAGCTCCTCATCGACAGGCCCCTATGGCTACACCTTC. Amino acids: CASSSSSTGPYGYTF. The genes are TRBV7-2 and TRBJ1-2; D is possibly TRBD1 (6 bases). Germline V gene sequence: CDR1 SGHTA, CDR2 FQGNSA. V gave up 4 bases and J gave up 4 bases, with 16 bases separating them. CDR3 size: 15 residues.

This chain joins TRBV27 and TRBJ2-1; no definite D call. Germline assignment: CDR1 MNHEY and CDR2 SMNVEV (reference sequence). The CDR3 extends over 16 amino acids. Trimming cost V 4 bases and J 0 bases, with 13 bases left between them. CDR3 in amino acids: CASSYVPQSSYNEQFF. CDR3 DNA sequence: TGTGCCAGCAGTTACGTCCCACAGAGCTCCTACAATGAGCAGTTCTTC.

CDR3 sequence (DNA): TGTGCCAGCAGCACTACCGGGACAGGGAACTATGGCTACACCTTC. Its translation: CASSTTGTGNYGYTF. This chain connects TRBV7-9 to TRBJ1-2; 9 nucleotides match TRBD1. Per germline, CDR1 SEHNR and CDR2 FQNEAQ (reference sequence). The CDR3 consists of 15 residues. Trimming at V came to 5 bases and at J to 2 bases, leaving 6 bases not matched to a gene.

The V call is TRBV4-3, the J call TRBJ2-1, with 12 bases that match TRBD1. The V gene end was trimmed by 3 bases and the J gene end by 8 bases; junction bases not matched to a gene: 11. The CDR3 length is 17 residues. Germline assignment: CDR1 LGHNA and CDR2 YSLEER. The CDR3 DNA follows: TGCGCCAGCAGCCAGAGAGCCGGGACAGGGGGCGAGGATGAGCAGTTCTTC. It is translated as CASSQRAGTGGEDEQFF.

The rearrangement links TRBV30 to TRBJ2-2; D call uncertain. The germline CDR1 and CDR2 sequences are GTSNPN and SVGIG (reference sequence). V lost 5 bases and J 0 bases, leaving 13 bases between the germline ends. The CDR3 has 15 residues. The CDR3 coding sequence is TGTGCCTGGGTGGGCAGGCCCGCGAACACCGGGGAGCTGTTTTTT. It encodes CAWVGRPANTGELFF.